The clone carrying this T cell receptor (beta chain) was found many times. Its antigen is currently unknown. The sample is drawn from a study of regulatory T cells in long-lasting Graves disease. The study's findings and limits: Persistent Graves' patients possessed reduced TCR diversity relative to recently diagnosed ones. Repertoires from persistent disease leaned toward TRBV28, TRBJ1-2 and TRBJ2-5. Researchers reported studying only peripheral blood, not thyroid tissue.

TCR beta libraries were built with iRepertoire HTBI primers and Arm-PCR of CDR3 regions. From the multiplex PCR reads, TCRdb called clonotypes with MiXCR, one entry per CDR3 protein. The table lists around 460,000 distinct CDR3 sequences, around a fifth of them singletons. Germline CDR1 and CDR2: SGHNT and YENEEA. Germline trimming cut 5 bases from V and 5 bases from J; bases unmatched to any gene: 6. The CDR3 is 14 amino acids. Time point defined: persistent/refractory GD, antithyroid drugs over 5 years with positive TRAb. PBMC-derived RNA was used for the TCR library. Collection of peripheral blood (about 10 milliliters) was done using EDTA tubes.

This clonotype was sampled from a female donor with Graves disease. The chain carries TRBV11-3 and TRBJ2-5; 9 positions agree with TRBD2. The sample was peripheral blood mononuclear cells (PBMCs), taken when the disease was refractory, from a patient treated with antithyroid drugs. CDR3 in amino acids: CASSLRTSAETQYF. Here the CDR3 DNA reads TGTGCCAGCAGCCTAAGGACTAGCGCCGAGACCCAGTACTTC.